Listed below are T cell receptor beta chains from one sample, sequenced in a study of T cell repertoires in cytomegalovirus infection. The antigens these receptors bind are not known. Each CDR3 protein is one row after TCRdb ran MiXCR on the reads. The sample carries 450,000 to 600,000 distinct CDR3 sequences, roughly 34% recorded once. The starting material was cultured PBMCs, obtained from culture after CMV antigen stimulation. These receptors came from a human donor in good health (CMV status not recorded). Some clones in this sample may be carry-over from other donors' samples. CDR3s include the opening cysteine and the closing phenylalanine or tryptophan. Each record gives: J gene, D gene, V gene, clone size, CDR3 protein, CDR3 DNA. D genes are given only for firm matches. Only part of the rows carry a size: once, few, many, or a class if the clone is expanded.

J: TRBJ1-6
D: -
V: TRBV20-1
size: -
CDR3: CSARDPGASSYNSPLHF
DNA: TGCAGTGCTAGAGATCCCGGGGCGAGCTCCTATAATTCACCCCTCCACTTT

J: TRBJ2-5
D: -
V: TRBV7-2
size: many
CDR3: CASSLARTARGTQYF
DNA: TGTGCCAGCAGCTTAGCGAGGACAGCCAGGGGGACCCAGTACTTC

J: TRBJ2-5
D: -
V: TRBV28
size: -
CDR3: CASSLGRLGNQYF
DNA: TGTGCCAGCAGTTTAGGTCGCCTTGGGAACCAGTACTTC

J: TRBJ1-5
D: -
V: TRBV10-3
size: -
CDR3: CAMKEGPGQPQHF
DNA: TGTGCCATGAAAGAGGGACCGGGACAGCCCCAGCATTTT

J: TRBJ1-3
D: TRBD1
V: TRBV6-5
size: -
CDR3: CASSYCNGTGYRRYSGNTIYF
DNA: TGTGCCAGCAGTTACTGCAACGGGACAGGGTACCGTCGCTACTCTGGAAACACCATATATTTT

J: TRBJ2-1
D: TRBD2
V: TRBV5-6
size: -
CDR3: CASSYGLAVSYNEQFF
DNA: TGTGCCAGCAGCTATGGACTAGCGGTCTCCTACAATGAGCAGTTCTTC

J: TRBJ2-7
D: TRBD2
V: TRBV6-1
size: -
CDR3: CASSAWTSGDYEQYF
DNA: TGTGCCAGCAGTGCTTGGACTAGCGGAGACTACGAGCAGTACTTC

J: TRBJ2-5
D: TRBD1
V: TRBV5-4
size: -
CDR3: CASSLQGALETQYF
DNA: TGTGCCAGCAGCCTGCAGGGGGCTTTAGAGACCCAGTACTTC

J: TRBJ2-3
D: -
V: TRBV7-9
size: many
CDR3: CASSPRDGSTDTQYF
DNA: TGTGCCAGCAGCCCGCGGGACGGGAGCACAGATACGCAGTATTTT

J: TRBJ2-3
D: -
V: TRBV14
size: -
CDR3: CASSQEQRLTQYF
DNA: TGTGCCAGCAGCCAAGAGCAGCGGTTGACGCAGTATTTT

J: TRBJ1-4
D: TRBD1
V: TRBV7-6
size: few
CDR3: CASSSRGTNEKLFF
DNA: TGTGCCAGCAGCTCCAGGGGGACTAATGAAAAACTGTTTTTT

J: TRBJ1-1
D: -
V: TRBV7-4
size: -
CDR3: CASTWLMANTEAFF
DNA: TGTGCCAGCACCTGGTTGATGGCGAACACTGAAGCTTTCTTT

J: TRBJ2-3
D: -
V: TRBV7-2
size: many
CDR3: CASSPSGRLQYF
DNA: TGTGCCAGCAGCCCCAGTGGGAGGCTGCAGTATTTT

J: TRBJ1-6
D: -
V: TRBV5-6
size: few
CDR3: CASSLAGSSYNSPLHF
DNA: TGTGCCAGCAGCTTGGCAGGGAGCTCCTATAATTCACCCCTCCACTTT

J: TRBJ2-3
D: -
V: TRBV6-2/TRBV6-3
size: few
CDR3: CASSSPWTRDTQYF
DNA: TGTGCCAGCAGTTCCCCCTGGACCCGGGATACGCAGTATTTT

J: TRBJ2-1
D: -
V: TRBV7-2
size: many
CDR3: CASSLWGSGAEQFF
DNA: TGTGCCAGCAGCTTATGGGGATCCGGGGCTGAGCAGTTCTTC

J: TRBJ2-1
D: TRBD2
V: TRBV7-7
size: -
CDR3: CASSLVSAGGPNEQFF
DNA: TGTGCTAGCAGCTTAGTCTCTGCGGGAGGGCCCAATGAGCAGTTCTTC

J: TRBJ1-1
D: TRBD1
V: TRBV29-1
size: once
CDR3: CSVRTGVGTEAFF
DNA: TGCAGCGTTAGGACAGGGGTCGGCACTGAAGCTTTCTTT

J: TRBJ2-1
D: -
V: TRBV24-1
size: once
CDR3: CATSDVGGNEQFF
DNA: TGTGCCACCAGTGATGTGGGGGGCAATGAGCAGTTCTTC

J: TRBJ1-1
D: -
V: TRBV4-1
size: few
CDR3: CASSQSIGPWDEAFF
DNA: TGCGCCAGCAGCCAATCCATCGGGCCGTGGGATGAAGCTTTCTTT

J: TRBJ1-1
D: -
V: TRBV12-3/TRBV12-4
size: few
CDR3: CASTEQVEAFF
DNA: TGTGCCAGCACCGAACAGGTAGAAGCTTTCTTT

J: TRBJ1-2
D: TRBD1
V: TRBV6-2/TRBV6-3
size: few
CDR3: CASSSTGGNYGYTF
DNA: TGTGCCAGCAGTTCGACAGGGGGAAACTATGGCTACACCTTC

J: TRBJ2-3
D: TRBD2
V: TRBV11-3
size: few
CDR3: CASSSRGLAGGPTDTQYF
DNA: TGTGCCAGCAGCTCCCGGGGACTAGCGGGAGGGCCGACAGATACGCAGTATTTT

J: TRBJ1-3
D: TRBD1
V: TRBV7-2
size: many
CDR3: CASSVDRGTGNTIYF
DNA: TGTGCCAGCAGCGTGGACAGGGGGACTGGAAACACCATATATTTT

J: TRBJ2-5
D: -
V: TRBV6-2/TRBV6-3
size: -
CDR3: CASSHTRNQETQYF
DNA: TGTGCCAGCAGTCACACTAGAAACCAAGAGACCCAGTACTTC

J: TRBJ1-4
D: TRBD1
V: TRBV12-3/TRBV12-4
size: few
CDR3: CATSGTANEKLFF
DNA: TGTGCCACTAGCGGGACAGCTAATGAAAAACTGTTTTTT

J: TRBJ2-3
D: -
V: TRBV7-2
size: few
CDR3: CASSFPSGDTQYF
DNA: TGTGCCAGCAGCTTTCCCTCCGGAGATACGCAGTATTTT

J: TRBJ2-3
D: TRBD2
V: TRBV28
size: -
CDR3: CAILSSGGDTQYF
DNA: TGTGCCATCCTTAGTAGCGGGGGGGATACGCAGTATTTT